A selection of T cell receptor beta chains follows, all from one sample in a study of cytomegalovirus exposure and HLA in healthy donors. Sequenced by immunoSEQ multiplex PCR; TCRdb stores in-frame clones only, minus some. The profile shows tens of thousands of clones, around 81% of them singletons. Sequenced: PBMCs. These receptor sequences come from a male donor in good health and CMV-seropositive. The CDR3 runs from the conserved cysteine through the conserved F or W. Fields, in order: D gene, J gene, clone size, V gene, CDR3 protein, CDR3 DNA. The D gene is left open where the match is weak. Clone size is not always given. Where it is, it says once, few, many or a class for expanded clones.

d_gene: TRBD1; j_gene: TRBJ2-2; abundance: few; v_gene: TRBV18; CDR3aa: CASSLTPETGAGELFF; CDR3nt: TGTGCCAGCTCACTTACACCCGAAACAGGGGCCGGGGAGCTGTTTTTT
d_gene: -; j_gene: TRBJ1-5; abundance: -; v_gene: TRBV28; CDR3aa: CASSLSGLLTLDRPQHF; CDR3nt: TGTGCCAGCAGTTTATCGGGTTTACTAACCCTCGATAGGCCCCAGCATTTT
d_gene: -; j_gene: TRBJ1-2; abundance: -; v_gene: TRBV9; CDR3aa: CASSAREYYGYTF; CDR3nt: TGTGCCAGCAGCGCCAGGGAATACTATGGCTACACCTTC
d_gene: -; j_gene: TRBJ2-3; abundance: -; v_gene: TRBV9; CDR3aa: CASSVVGGSDTQYF; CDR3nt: TGTGCCAGCAGCGTAGTGGGGGGATCAGATACGCAGTATTTT
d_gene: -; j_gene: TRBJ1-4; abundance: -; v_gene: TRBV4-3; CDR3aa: CASSHGRGLGEKLFF; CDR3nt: TGCGCCAGCAGCCACGGGCGGGGTCTTGGCGAAAAACTGTTTTTT
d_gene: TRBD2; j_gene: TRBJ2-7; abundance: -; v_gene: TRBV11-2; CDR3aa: CASSLGTSGTRGQYF; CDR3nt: TGTGCCAGCAGCTTAGGGACTAGCGGGACTCGGGGGCAGTACTTC
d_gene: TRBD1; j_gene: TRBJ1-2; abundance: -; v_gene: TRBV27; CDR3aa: CASSLSAGTGGRSYGYTF; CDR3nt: TGTGCCAGCAGTTTATCGGCGGGGACAGGGGGGCGGTCGTATGGCTACACCTTC
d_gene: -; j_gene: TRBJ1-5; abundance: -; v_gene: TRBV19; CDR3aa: CASSIRQRNQPQHF; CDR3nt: TGTGCCAGTAGTATCAGACAGCGCAATCAGCCCCAGCATTTT
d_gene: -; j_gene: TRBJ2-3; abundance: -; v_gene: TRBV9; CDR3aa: CASSRGSDTQYF; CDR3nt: TGTGCCAGCAGCCGAGGATCAGATACGCAGTATTTT
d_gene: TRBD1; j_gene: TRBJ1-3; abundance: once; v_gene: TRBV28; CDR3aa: CASSLTGGNTIYF; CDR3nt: TGTGCCAGCAGCCTGACAGGGGGAAACACCATATATTTT
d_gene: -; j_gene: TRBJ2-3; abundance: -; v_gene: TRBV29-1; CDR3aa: CSGDLTDTQYF; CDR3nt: TGCAGCGGCGACTTGACAGATACGCAGTATTTT
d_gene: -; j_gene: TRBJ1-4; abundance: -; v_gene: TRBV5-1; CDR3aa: CASNLGEENEKLFF; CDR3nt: TGCGCCAGCAACCTGGGTGAGGAGAATGAAAAACTGTTTTTT
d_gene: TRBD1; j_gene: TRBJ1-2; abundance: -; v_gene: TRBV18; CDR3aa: CASSPTPDRDYGYTF; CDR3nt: TGTGCCAGCTCACCGACCCCCGACAGGGACTATGGCTACACCTTC
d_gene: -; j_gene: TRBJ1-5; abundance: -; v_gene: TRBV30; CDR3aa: CAWSVGVQPQHF; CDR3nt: TGTGCCTGGAGTGTAGGAGTTCAGCCCCAGCATTTT
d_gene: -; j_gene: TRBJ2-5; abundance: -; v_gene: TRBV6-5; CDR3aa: CASSYWARGHQETQYF; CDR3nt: TGTGCCAGCAGTTACTGGGCGCGGGGCCACCAAGAGACCCAGTACTTC
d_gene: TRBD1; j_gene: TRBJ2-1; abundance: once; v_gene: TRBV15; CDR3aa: CATSRESDRGNEQFF; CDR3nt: TGTGCCACCAGCAGAGAAAGTGACAGGGGCAATGAGCAGTTCTTC
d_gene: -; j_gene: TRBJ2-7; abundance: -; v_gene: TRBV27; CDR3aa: CASSFGREGYEQYF; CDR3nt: TGTGCCAGCAGTTTCGGCAGGGAAGGCTACGAGCAGTACTTC
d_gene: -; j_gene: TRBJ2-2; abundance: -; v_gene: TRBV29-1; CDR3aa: CSVRTDLAGELFF; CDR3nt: TGCAGCGTTCGAACGGACTTGGCCGGGGAGCTGTTTTTT
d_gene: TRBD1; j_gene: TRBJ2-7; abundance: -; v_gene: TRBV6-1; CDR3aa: CASNRDRGRYEQYF; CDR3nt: TGTGCCAGCAACCGGGACAGGGGTCGGTACGAGCAGTACTTC
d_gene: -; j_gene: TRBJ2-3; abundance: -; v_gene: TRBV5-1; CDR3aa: CASSLGRRDTDTQYF; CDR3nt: TGCGCCAGCAGCTTGGGACGGCGGGATACAGATACGCAGTATTTT
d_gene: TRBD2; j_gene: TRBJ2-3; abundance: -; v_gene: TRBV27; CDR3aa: CATTSLGTSGPSTDTQYF; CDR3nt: TGTGCCACCACATCCCTAGGGACTAGCGGGCCAAGCACAGATACGCAGTATTTT
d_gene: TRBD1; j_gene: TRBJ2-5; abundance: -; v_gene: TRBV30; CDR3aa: CAWTTGVGETQYF; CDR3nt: TGTGCCTGGACAACAGGGGTGGGGGAGACCCAGTACTTC